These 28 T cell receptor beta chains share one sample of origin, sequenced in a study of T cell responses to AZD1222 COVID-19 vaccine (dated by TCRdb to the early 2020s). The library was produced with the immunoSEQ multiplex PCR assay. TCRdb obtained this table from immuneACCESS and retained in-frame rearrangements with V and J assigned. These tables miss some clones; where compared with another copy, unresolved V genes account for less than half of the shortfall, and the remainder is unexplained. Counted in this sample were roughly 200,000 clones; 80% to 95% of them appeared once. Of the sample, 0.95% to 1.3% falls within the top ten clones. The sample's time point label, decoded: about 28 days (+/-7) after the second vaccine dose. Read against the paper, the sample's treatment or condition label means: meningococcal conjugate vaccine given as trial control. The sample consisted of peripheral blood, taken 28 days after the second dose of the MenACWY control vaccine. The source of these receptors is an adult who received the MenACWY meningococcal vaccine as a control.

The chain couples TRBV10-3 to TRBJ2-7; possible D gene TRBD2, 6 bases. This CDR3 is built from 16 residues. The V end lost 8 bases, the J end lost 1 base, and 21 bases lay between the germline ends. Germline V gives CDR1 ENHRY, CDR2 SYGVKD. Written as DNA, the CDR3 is TGTGCCATCGGAGGGACGGGGGACCGGAAGTCCTACGAGCAGTACTTC. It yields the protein CAIGGTGDRKSYEQYF.

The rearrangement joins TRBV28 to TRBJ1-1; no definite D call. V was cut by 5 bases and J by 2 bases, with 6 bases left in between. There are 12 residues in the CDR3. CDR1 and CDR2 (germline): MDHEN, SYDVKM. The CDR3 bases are TGTGCCAGCAGTCCGCCCAACACTGAAGCTTTCTTT. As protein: CASSPPNTEAFF.

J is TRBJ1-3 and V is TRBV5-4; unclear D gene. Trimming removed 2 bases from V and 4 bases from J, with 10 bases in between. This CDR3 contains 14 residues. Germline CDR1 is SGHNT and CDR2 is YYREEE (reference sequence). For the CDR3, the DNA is TGTGCCAGCAGCTTAGCGGGGTGGGGAAACACCATATATTTT. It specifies CASSLAGWGNTIYF.

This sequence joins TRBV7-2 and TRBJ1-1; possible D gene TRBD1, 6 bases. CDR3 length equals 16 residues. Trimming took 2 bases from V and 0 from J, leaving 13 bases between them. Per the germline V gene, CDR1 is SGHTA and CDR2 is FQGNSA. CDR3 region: CASSLLGGTMNTEAFF. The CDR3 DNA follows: TGTGCCAGCAGCTTATTAGGGGGGACGATGAACACTGAAGCTTTCTTT.

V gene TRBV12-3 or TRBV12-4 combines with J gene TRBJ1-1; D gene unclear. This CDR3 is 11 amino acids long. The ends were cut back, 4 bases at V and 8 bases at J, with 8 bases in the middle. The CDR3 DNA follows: TGTGCCAGCAGTTGGGGAGTGGAAGCTTTCTTT. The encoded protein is CASSWGVEAFF.

The CDR3, as DNA: TGTGCCAGTAGTCTTACTGTGGGAAATTGGGGTCAGCCCCAGCATTTT. Amino acids: CASSLTVGNWGQPQHF. The chain is built from TRBV19 and TRBJ1-5; D unresolved. Per germline, CDR1 LNHDA and CDR2 SQIVND (reference sequence). With 5 bases removed from V and 6 bases from J, the gap between germline ends came to 20 bases. CDR3 length: 16 residues.

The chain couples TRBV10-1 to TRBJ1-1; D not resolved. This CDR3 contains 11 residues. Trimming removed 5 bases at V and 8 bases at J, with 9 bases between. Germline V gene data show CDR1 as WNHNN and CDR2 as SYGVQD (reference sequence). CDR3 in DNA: TGCGCCAGCAGTCACCGGGTCGAAGCTTTCTTT. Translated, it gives CASSHRVEAFF.

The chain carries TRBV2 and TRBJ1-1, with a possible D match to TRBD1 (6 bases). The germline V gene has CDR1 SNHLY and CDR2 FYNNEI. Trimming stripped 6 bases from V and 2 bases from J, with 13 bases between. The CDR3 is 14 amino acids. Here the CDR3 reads CASSRRGTNTEAFF. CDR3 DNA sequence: TGTGCCAGCAGCCGCAGGGGCACCAACACTGAAGCTTTCTTT.

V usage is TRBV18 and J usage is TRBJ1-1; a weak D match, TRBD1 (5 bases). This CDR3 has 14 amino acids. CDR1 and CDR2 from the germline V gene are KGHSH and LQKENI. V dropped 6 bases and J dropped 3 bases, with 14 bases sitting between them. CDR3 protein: CASSLQWGDTEAFF. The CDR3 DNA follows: TGTGCCAGCTCTTTACAGTGGGGGGACACTGAAGCTTTCTTT.

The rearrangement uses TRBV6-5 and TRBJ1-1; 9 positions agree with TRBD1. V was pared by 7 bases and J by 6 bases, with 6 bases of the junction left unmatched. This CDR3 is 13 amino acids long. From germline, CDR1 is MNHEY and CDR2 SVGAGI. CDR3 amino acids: CASTNRGRAEAFF. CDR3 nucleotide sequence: TGTGCCAGCACTAACAGGGGGCGAGCTGAAGCTTTCTTT.

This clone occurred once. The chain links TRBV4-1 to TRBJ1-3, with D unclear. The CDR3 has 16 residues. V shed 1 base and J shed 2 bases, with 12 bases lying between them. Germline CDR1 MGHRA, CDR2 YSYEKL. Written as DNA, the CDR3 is TGCGCCAGCAGCCAAGGTTTGGACGTTACTGGAAACACCATATATTTT. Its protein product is CASSQGLDVTGNTIYF.

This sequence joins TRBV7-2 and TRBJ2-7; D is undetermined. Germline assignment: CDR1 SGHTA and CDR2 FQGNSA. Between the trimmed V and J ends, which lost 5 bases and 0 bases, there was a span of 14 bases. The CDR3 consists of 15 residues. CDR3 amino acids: CASSVSPGDSYEQYF. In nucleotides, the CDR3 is TGTGCCAGCAGCGTTTCTCCAGGCGACTCCTACGAGCAGTACTTC.

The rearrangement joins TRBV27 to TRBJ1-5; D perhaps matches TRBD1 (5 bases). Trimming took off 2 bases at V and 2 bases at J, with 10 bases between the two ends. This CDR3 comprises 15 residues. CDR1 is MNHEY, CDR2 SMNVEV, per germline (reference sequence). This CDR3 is CASSLRDGRNQPQHF. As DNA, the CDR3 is TGTGCCAGCAGTTTACGGGACGGACGCAATCAGCCCCAGCATTTT.

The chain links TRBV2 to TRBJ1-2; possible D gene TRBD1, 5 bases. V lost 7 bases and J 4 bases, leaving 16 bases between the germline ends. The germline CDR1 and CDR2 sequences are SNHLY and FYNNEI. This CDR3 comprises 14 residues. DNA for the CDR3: TGTGCCAGCACCTGGCGACAGCTCCTCTATGGCTACACCTTC. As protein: CASTWRQLLYGYTF.

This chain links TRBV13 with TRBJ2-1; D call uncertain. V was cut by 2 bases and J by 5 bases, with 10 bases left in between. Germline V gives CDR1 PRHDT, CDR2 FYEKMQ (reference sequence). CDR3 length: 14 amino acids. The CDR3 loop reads CASSLQVTDNEQFF. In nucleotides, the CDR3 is TGTGCCAGCAGCTTACAGGTAACAGACAATGAGCAGTTCTTC.

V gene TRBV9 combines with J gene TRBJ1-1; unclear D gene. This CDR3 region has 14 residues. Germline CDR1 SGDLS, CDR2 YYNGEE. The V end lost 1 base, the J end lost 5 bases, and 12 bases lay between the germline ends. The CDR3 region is CASSVMSSGTEAFF. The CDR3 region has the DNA TGTGCCAGCAGCGTAATGTCATCGGGGACTGAAGCTTTCTTT.

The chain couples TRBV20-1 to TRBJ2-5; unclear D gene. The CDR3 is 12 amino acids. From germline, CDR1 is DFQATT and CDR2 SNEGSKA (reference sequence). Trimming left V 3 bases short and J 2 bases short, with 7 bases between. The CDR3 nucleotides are TGCAGTGCTAGTAGAGCGCAAGAGACCCAGTACTTC. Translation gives CSASRAQETQYF.

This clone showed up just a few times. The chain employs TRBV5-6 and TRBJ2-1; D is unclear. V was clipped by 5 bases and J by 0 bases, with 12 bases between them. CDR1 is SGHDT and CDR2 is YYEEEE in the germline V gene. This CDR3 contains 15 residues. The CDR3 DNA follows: TGTGCCAGCAGATGGGCCGTAAGCTCCTACAATGAGCAGTTCTTC. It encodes CASRWAVSSYNEQFF.

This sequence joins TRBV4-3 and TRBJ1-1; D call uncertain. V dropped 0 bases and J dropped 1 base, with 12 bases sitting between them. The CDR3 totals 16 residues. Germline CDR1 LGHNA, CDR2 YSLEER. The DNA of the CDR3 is TGCGCCAGCAGCCAAGATGCGGTGCTTACGAACACTGAAGCTTTCTTT. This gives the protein CASSQDAVLTNTEAFF.

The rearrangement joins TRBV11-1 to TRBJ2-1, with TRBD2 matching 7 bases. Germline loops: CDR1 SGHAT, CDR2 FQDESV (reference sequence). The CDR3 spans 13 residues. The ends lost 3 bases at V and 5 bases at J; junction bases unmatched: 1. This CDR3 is CASSFGRNNEQFF. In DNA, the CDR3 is TGTGCCAGCAGCTTCGGGAGGAACAATGAGCAGTTCTTC.

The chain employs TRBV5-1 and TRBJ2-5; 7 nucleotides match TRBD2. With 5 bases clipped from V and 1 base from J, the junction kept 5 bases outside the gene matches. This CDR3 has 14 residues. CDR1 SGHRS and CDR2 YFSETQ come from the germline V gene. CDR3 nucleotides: TGCGCCAGCAGTCCGGGGACTATCCAAGAGACCCAGTACTTC. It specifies CASSPGTIQETQYF.

This CDR3 reads CASSQSSGVLYGYTF. CDR3 in DNA: TGCGCCAGCAGCCAATCGTCAGGAGTATTATATGGCTACACCTTC. The V and J genes are TRBV4-1 and TRBJ1-2; D is undetermined. CDR1 and CDR2 from the germline V gene are MGHRA and YSYEKL. The CDR3 loop spans 15 amino acids. V lost 2 bases, J lost 5 bases, and 15 bases lay in between.

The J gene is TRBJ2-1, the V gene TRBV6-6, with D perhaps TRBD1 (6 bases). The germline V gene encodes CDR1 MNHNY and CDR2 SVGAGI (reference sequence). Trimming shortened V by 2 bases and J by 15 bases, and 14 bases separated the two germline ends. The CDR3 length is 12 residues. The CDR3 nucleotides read TGTGCCAGCAGTTACCAGGGACAAATAACGTTCTTC. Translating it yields CASSYQGQITFF.

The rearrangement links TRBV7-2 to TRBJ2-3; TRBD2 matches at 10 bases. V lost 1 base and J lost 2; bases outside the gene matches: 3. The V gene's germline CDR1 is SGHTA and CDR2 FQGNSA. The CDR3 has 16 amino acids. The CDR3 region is CASSLVAGGSTDTQYF. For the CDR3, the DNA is TGTGCCAGCAGCTTAGTAGCGGGGGGTTCCACAGATACGCAGTATTTT.

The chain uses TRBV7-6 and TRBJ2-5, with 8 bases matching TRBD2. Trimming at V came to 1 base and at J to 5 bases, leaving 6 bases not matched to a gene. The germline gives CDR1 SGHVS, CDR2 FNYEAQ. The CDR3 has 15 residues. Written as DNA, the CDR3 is TGTGCCAGCAGCTTAGGCGGACTAGCTTCCGAGACCCAGTACTTC. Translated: CASSLGGLASETQYF.

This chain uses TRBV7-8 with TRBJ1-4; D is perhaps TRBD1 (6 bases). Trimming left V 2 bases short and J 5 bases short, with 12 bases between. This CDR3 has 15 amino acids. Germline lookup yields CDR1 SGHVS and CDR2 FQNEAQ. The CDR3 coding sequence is TGTGCCAGCAGCTTAAATAGGGGGAAGAATGAAAAACTGTTTTTT. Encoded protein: CASSLNRGKNEKLFF.

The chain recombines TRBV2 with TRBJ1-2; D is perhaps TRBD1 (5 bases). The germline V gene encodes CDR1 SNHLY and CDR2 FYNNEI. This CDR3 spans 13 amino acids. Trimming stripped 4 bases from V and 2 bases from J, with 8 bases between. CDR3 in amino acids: CASSGQGNYGYTF. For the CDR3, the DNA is TGTGCCAGCAGTGGGCAGGGAAACTATGGCTACACCTTC.

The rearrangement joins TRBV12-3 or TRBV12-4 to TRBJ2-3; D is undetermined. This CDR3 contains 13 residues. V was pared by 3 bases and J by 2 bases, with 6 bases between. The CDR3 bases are TGTGCCAGCAGTTTTAAAATCACAGATACGCAGTATTTT. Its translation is CASSFKITDTQYF.